One sample yielded the 6 T cell receptor beta chains listed below, sequenced in a study of blood T cell repertoires in COVID-19. Here immunoSEQ multiplex PCR was the method, and the copy in TCRdb shows in-frame clones only, minus some. Of some 150,000 clones listed, more than 80% are singletons. The sequencing input was peripheral blood. These receptors originate from a woman aged 40 to 55 with acute or convalescent COVID-19.

J is TRBJ1-2 and V is TRBV30; 8 nucleotides agree with TRBD1. V shed 1 base, J shed 6 bases, and the junction held 7 bases outside the gene matches. The CDR3 covers 14 residues. From germline, CDR1 is GTSNPN and CDR2 SVGIG (reference sequence). The CDR3 region is CAWSAQGAQDGYTF. CDR3 nucleotide sequence: TGTGCCTGGAGTGCCCAGGGGGCGCAGGATGGCTACACCTTC.

This clone was recorded only once. The chain recombines TRBV5-4 with TRBJ2-2; D is perhaps TRBD2 (5 bases). Germline V CDR1 and CDR2: SGHNT, YYREEE (reference sequence). The CDR3 loop spans 15 amino acids. With 0 bases removed from V and 4 bases from J, the gap between germline ends came to 10 bases. CDR3 amino acids: CASSLGGPSTGELFF. In nucleotides, the CDR3 is TGTGCCAGCAGCTTGGGAGGGCCTAGCACCGGGGAGCTGTTTTTT.

The chain couples TRBV9 to TRBJ2-2; 9 positions match TRBD1. Germline-derived CDR1 and CDR2 are SGDLS and YYNGEE. The CDR3 has 17 residues. The junction had 3 bases not matched to a gene; V was cut back by 0 bases and J by 0 bases. CDR3: CASSVVDRGTNTGELFF. As DNA, the CDR3 is TGTGCCAGCAGCGTAGTAGACAGGGGGACGAACACCGGGGAGCTGTTTTTT.

V gene TRBV6-5 combines with J gene TRBJ1-1; D is undetermined. There are 15 residues in the CDR3. V dropped 2 bases and J dropped 5 bases, with 15 bases sitting between them. The germline gives CDR1 MNHEY, CDR2 SVGAGI. Here the CDR3 reads CASSYEGRAWTEAFF. Here the CDR3 DNA reads TGTGCCAGCAGTTACGAGGGCCGGGCTTGGACTGAAGCTTTCTTT.

V and J are TRBV28 and TRBJ1-2; tentatively, D is TRBD1 (6 bases). Germline V gene data show CDR1 as MDHEN and CDR2 as SYDVKM. The CDR3 is 14 amino acids. The V end lost 2 bases, the J end lost 4 bases, and 11 bases lay between the germline ends. CDR3 in DNA: TGTGCCAGCAGTTTACAACAGGGACCCTATGGCTACACCTTC. Encoded protein: CASSLQQGPYGYTF.

The chain joins TRBV10-3 to TRBJ2-1, with 11 bases lining up with TRBD1. The CDR3 covers 14 residues. V shed 10 bases and J 6 bases; nucleotides not matched to a gene: 8. Germline CDR1 reads ENHRY; CDR2 reads SYGVKD. CDR3 coding DNA: TGTGCCAGCGGACCCGGGACAGGGGGCAATGAGCAGTTCTTC. The encoded protein is CASGPGTGGNEQFF.